Described below is a single T cell receptor beta chain sequence and its context. These data belong to a study of blood T cell repertoires in COVID-19. Study overall: T cells, B-cell-depleted T cells, or PBMCs provided the cDNA or gDNA that served as material.

Per germline, CDR1 MNHNY and CDR2 SVGAGI (reference sequence). Trimming pared 6 bases from V and 3 bases from J, leaving 17 bases between. CDR3 length: 15 amino acids. Data came from immunoSEQ multiplex PCR; TCRdb stores just in-frame clones and leaves some out. The sample shows hundreds of thousands of clones, 88% of them seen only once. Sample: peripheral blood. This receptor was taken from a woman in her 70s with COVID-19, enrolled during active disease. The rearrangement joins TRBV6-6 to TRBJ1-2; D is ambiguous. The CDR3 protein is CASSSPEGGDYGYTF. In DNA, the CDR3 is TGTGCCAGCAGCTCCCCCGAAGGTGGAGACTATGGCTACACCTTC.